This T cell receptor (beta chain) was obtained from a study of neoadjuvant anti-PD-1 for oral cavity cancer. Background on the study: Patients without progression received a fourth nivolumab dose around day 43, then surgical resection on days 50-56.

Measured with immunoSEQ multiplex PCR; TCRdb has only the in-frame clones, and not every one. The sample lists almost 6,000 clones, around half occurring once. Time point of the sample: after neoadjuvant nivolumab, at surgical resection. Patients were newly diagnosed with stage II-IVA oral cavity squamous cell carcinoma without prior systemic or radiation treatment. This CDR3 spans 14 amino acids. Trimming stripped 2 bases from V and 8 bases from J, with 15 bases between. Germline V gene data show CDR1 as MNHNS and CDR2 as SASEGT. This receptor was taken from a person aged 35 to 85 with oral cavity squamous cell carcinoma. The chain joins TRBV6-1 to TRBJ1-2; a weak D match, TRBD1 (5 bases). The sequencing used tumor tissue, collected after nivolumab (anti-PD-1) treatment. The DNA of the CDR3 is TGTGCCAGCAGTGAATCGAAAGGGGATAAAGGCTACACCTTC. It translates to CASSESKGDKGYTF.